This TCR beta chain stems from a study of T-cell reconstitution after alpha-beta-depleted transplantation in children. Library preparation (for TCRbeta) was performed with unique molecular identifiers. TCRdb processed the PCR reads anew with MiXCR; each CDR3 protein has one entry. The sample has 670,000 or so distinct CDR3 sequences, 10% to 15% seen once. V was cut by 6 bases and J by 3 bases, with 5 bases left in between. The CDR3 runs to 11 residues. There are many counts of this clonotype. This clonotype originated in a girl aged 2-15 years with congenital amegakaryocytic thrombocytopenia, due to receive a stem cell transplant. The chain links TRBV12-3 or TRBV12-4 to TRBJ2-5; D unclear. Sequenced here: PBMCs, sampled before TCRalphabeta/CD19-depleted stem cell transplant. The CDR3 reads CASSYKETQYF. The CDR3 DNA follows: TGTGCCAGCAGCTACAAAGAGACCCAGTACTTC.